Below are 10 T cell receptor beta chains sequenced from a single sample in a study of T-cell reconstitution after alpha-beta-depleted transplantation in children. TCRbeta library preparation incorporated unique molecular identifiers. TCRdb reprocessed the PCR reads via MiXCR and lists one record per CDR3 protein. The table includes about 360,000 distinct CDR3 sequences, about an eighth detected once. The sequences come from PBMCs, collected from the stem cell graft. Receptors originate from a human donor who donated a stem cell graft to a child with Fanconi anemia.

This clonotype was picked up many times. The V gene is TRBV4-3, the J gene TRBJ2-3, with D possibly matching TRBD2 (6 bases). The CDR3 is 15 amino acids. Per the germline V gene, CDR1 is LGHNA and CDR2 is YSLEER. V was cut by 1 base and J by 3 bases, with 11 bases left in between. This chain's CDR3 is CASSQGGGSTDTQYF. CDR3 bases: TGCGCCAGCAGCCAAGGAGGAGGGAGTACAGATACGCAGTATTTT.

In its sample, this clonotype was seen a few times. This chain uses TRBV5-1 with TRBJ1-1, with D unclear. CDR3 size: 15 residues. The germline gives CDR1 SGHRS, CDR2 YFSETQ. V lost 7 bases to trimming and J lost 0 bases, with 16 bases between them. The CDR3 DNA sequence: TGCGCCAGCCGCACGAGTGAACGGCTGAACACTGAAGCTTTCTTT. This encodes CASRTSERLNTEAFF.

This chain connects TRBV29-1 to TRBJ2-3, with D hard to call. V was clipped by 6 bases and J by 0 bases, with 7 bases between them. Germline V gene data show CDR1 as SQVTM and CDR2 as ANQGSEA. The CDR3 is made up of 12 amino acids. The DNA of the CDR3 is TGCAGCGTCGCATCTAGCACAGATACGCAGTATTTT. It yields the protein CSVASSTDTQYF.

This chain connects TRBV18 to TRBJ2-3; no definite D call. The germline gives CDR1 KGHSH, CDR2 LQKENI. The CDR3 totals 15 residues. The V gene lost 1 base and the J gene lost 4 bases, with 12 bases spanning the gap. CDR3 DNA: TGTGCCAGCTCACCACGGCCGCCTTTAGCAGATACGCAGTATTTT. It is translated as CASSPRPPLADTQYF.

This clonotype was found a few times. The chain is built from TRBV5-1 and TRBJ1-1; weak D call: TRBD1 (6 bases). V was trimmed by 7 bases and J by 10 bases, leaving 23 bases between them. The germline CDR1 and CDR2 sequences are SGHRS and YFSETQ. The CDR3 covers 14 residues. As DNA, the CDR3 is TGCGCCAGCTCCGCTAGCGGGGGCGCTGAGAGAGCTTTCTTT. Amino acids: CASSASGGAERAFF.

This clonotype was detected ten times or more. V and J are TRBV11-2 and TRBJ2-1; TRBD2 aligns across 7 bases. This CDR3 is built from 19 residues. Germline CDR1 reads SGHAT; CDR2 reads FQNNGV. Trimming at V came to 0 bases and at J to 4 bases, leaving 15 bases not matched to a gene. CDR3 loop: CASSLEDPRLASSYNEQFF. CDR3 nucleotides: TGTGCCAGCAGCTTAGAAGACCCTCGACTAGCTAGTTCGTACAATGAGCAGTTCTTC.

This clonotype was seen only a few times. The rearrangement uses TRBV12-3 or TRBV12-4 and TRBJ1-2; 7 nucleotides agree with TRBD1. CDR3 size: 13 residues. After removal of 5 bases from V and 2 bases from J, the junction contained 2 bases not matched to a gene. In DNA, the CDR3 is TGTGCCAGCAGTCAACAGGGGAACTATGGCTACACCTTC. It encodes CASSQQGNYGYTF.

This clonotype was detected ten times or more. V is TRBV20-1 and J is TRBJ1-1; 7 bases agree with TRBD1. The CDR3 is 14 amino acids. Per the germline V gene, CDR1 is DFQATT and CDR2 is SNEGSKA (reference sequence). V lost 6 bases to trimming and J lost 0 bases; unmatched junction nucleotides: 7. CDR3 coding DNA: TGCAGTGCGGCACGGGACAGCCTGAACACTGAAGCTTTCTTT. Translation gives CSAARDSLNTEAFF.

The chain has TRBV2 and TRBJ1-1; 7 bases fit TRBD1. The CDR3 runs 14 residues. The germline V gene has CDR1 SNHLY and CDR2 FYNNEI. V lost 6 bases and J lost 1; bases outside the gene matches: 5. The CDR3 region has the DNA TGTGCCAGCAGAACCCAGGGGGGGAACACTGAAGCTTTCTTT. This translates into CASRTQGGNTEAFF.

This clonotype showed up many times. The chain couples TRBV12-3 or TRBV12-4 to TRBJ1-2, with D possibly TRBD1 on 5 matching bases. The CDR3 has 13 amino acids. Trimming cost V 2 bases and J 4 bases, with 8 bases left between them. The CDR3 here is CASSLRDSYGYTF. CDR3 sequence (DNA): TGTGCCAGCAGTTTACGAGACAGCTATGGCTACACCTTC.